This entry lists 29 T cell receptor beta chains sequenced from one sample in a study of PD-1 blockade in classical Hodgkin lymphoma. Method: immunoSEQ multiplex PCR; TCRdb's copy keeps in-frame clones and lacks some. The table has 25,000 to 35,000 clones, 71% seen once. With no exception, relapse followed autologous stem cell transplantation in all patients, and brentuximab vedotin exposure varied. The sequenced sample was peripheral blood mononuclear cells (PBMCs), obtained before the second cycle of nivolumab. Receptors originate from a human donor with classical Hodgkin lymphoma.

The chain joins TRBV6-5 to TRBJ2-7; 9 bases map to TRBD1. Trimming took 4 bases from V and 6 from J; bases not matched to a gene: 7. The CDR3 has 14 residues. In germline, CDR1 is MNHEY, CDR2 SVGAGI. The CDR3 DNA is TGTGCCAGCAGTTTCAGACAGGGGGTGGCCGAGCAGTACTTC. Its protein product is CASSFRQGVAEQYF.

The V and J genes are TRBV5-4 and TRBJ1-2, with TRBD1 matching 9 bases. V was clipped by 1 base and J by 6 bases; unmatched bases: 7. CDR1 is SGHNT and CDR2 is YYREEE in the germline V gene (reference sequence). This CDR3 spans 15 amino acids. CDR3 loop: CASSLPRTGENGYTF. CDR3 nucleotides: TGTGCCAGCAGCTTGCCTCGGACAGGGGAAAATGGCTACACCTTC. Looking up the rest from reference TRBV5-4 and TRBJ1-2 gives the full variable domain: ETGVTQSPTHLIKTRGQQVTLRCSSQSGHNTVSWYQQALGQGPQFIFQYYREEENGRGNFPPRFSGLQFPNYSSELNVNALELDDSALYLCASSLPRTGENGYTFGSGTRLTVV.

J is TRBJ2-7 and V is TRBV11-2; no definite D call. The CDR3 covers 11 residues. V gave up 6 bases and J gave up 1 base, with 4 bases separating them. In germline, CDR1 is SGHAT, CDR2 FQNNGV. CDR3 sequence reads: CASRFSYEQYF. The CDR3 bases are TGTGCCAGCAGGTTTTCCTACGAGCAGTACTTC. Looking up the rest from reference TRBV11-2 and TRBJ2-7 gives the full variable domain: EAGVAQSPRYKIIEKRQSVAFWCNPISGHATLYWYQQILGQGPKLLIQFQNNGVVDDSQLPKDRFSAERLKGVDSTLKIQPAKLEDSAVYLCASRFSYEQYFGPGTRLTVT.

The table lists this clone with a few counts. V and J are TRBV6-5 and TRBJ1-5; 9 bases are a match to TRBD1. The germline gives CDR1 MNHEY, CDR2 SVGAGI. The CDR3 is 14 amino acids. The V segment lost 4 bases and the J segment 6 bases; nucleotides outside the gene matches: 4. CDR3 bases: TGTGCCAGCAGTTCCGACAGGGGGGGTCAGCCCCAGCATTTT. Its protein is CASSSDRGGQPQHF.

In this sample, this clone turned up a few times. V gene TRBV6-5 combines with J gene TRBJ1-5, with D maybe TRBD1 (6 bases). V was trimmed by 2 bases and J by 4 bases, leaving 9 bases between them. The CDR3 is 14 residues long. Germline lookup yields CDR1 MNHEY and CDR2 SVGAGI. CDR3 DNA: TGTGCCAGCAGTTACGGGGGGCTAAATCAGCCCCAGCATTTT. Translation gives CASSYGGLNQPQHF.

In this sample, this clone turned up a few times. The V gene is TRBV5-1, the J gene TRBJ2-3; 7 bases line up with TRBD2. This CDR3 has 16 amino acids. Looked up from germline, CDR1 is SGHRS and CDR2 is YFSETQ. V dropped 1 base and J dropped 0; count of bases not matched to a gene: 5. CDR3 amino acids: CASSLRDYSSTDTQYF. The CDR3, as DNA: TGCGCCAGCAGCTTGAGGGACTATTCTAGCACAGATACGCAGTATTTT.

The chain has TRBV4-2 and TRBJ2-1; D perhaps matches TRBD2 (6 bases). V lost 3 bases and J lost 6, with 24 bases in between. This CDR3 spans 18 amino acids. Germline V CDR1 and CDR2: LGHNA, YNFKEQ. For the CDR3, the DNA is TGTGCCAGCAGCCAGTTTGCCTTGGGGACTCCGCCGGCCAATGAGCAGTTCTTC. Translated, it gives CASSQFALGTPPANEQFF.

The chain couples TRBV6-1 to TRBJ1-6, with TRBD1 matching over 10 bases. V shed 11 bases, J shed 8 bases, and the junction held 3 bases outside the gene matches. Germline assignment: CDR1 MNHNS and CDR2 SASEGT. The CDR3 has 12 amino acids. CDR3 sequence (DNA): TGTGCCTGTGGGACAGGGGATTCACCCCTCCACTTT. The encoded protein is CACGTGDSPLHF.

This chain links TRBV19 with TRBJ2-5; 8 bases line up with TRBD2. The V gene's germline CDR1 is LNHDA and CDR2 SQIVND (reference sequence). This CDR3 has 14 amino acids. Losses at the gene ends were 6 bases for V and 4 bases for J; bases not matched to a gene: 7. The chain's CDR3 is CASSGGAPLETQYF. CDR3 nucleotide sequence: TGTGCCAGTAGCGGGGGGGCCCCGTTAGAGACCCAGTACTTC.

The chain recombines TRBV9 with TRBJ2-1; tentatively, D is TRBD2 (7 bases). With 3 bases removed from V and 8 bases from J, the gap between germline ends came to 12 bases. There are 13 residues in the CDR3. Germline CDR1 is SGDLS and CDR2 is YYNGEE. CDR3 region: CASSEGGGDEQFF. CDR3 nucleotide sequence: TGTGCCAGCAGCGAGGGCGGGGGCGATGAGCAGTTCTTC. Variable domain in full (rest from reference TRBV9 and TRBJ2-1): DSGVTQTPKHLITATGQRVTLRCSPRSGDLSVYWYQQSLDQGLQFLIQYYNGEERAKGNILERFSAQQFPDLHSELNLSSLELGDSALYFCASSEGGGDEQFFGPGTRLTVL.

The chain joins TRBV7-9 to TRBJ2-7; 8 bases are a match to TRBD1. This CDR3 has 15 residues. Trimming cost V 3 bases and J 3 bases; bases outside gene matches: 7. Germline CDR1 reads SEHNR; CDR2 reads FQNEAQ (reference sequence). CDR3 DNA sequence: TGTGCCAGCAGCTTGACAGGGGCGTTAATCTACGAGCAGTACTTC. Residues: CASSLTGALIYEQYF.

The chain recombines TRBV4-1 with TRBJ2-1, with D tentatively TRBD1 (6 bases). CDR3 length: 15 residues. In germline, CDR1 is MGHRA, CDR2 YSYEKL. V was pared by 3 bases and J by 5 bases, with 14 bases between. Written as DNA, the CDR3 is TGCGCCAGCAGCCAGGAAAGGGGGTTCGACAATGAGCAGTTCTTC. It translates to CASSQERGFDNEQFF.

The sample holds one count of this clone. The chain combines TRBV7-6 with TRBJ2-7, with D hard to call. V was shortened by 1 base and J by 0 bases, with 7 bases between the two germline ends. CDR3 length equals 14 residues. The germline V gene has CDR1 SGHVS and CDR2 FNYEAQ. The CDR3 DNA sequence: TGTGCCAGCAGCTTAGTGGACGGCTCCTACGAGCAGTACTTC. Its protein is CASSLVDGSYEQYF.

The chain employs TRBV19 and TRBJ2-2; D gene uncertain. Trimming pared 6 bases from V and 6 bases from J, leaving 5 bases between. Germline CDR1 is LNHDA and CDR2 is SQIVND (reference sequence). The CDR3 is 11 residues long. The CDR3 sequence: CASRWAGELFF. The CDR3 region has the DNA TGTGCCAGTAGATGGGCCGGGGAGCTGTTTTTT.

The V and J genes are TRBV7-6 and TRBJ1-2, with D uncertain. The CDR3 totals 15 residues. V was clipped by 2 bases and J by 4 bases, with 14 bases between them. CDR1 is SGHVS and CDR2 is FNYEAQ in the germline V gene. The CDR3 loop is CASSLSRDIVYGYTF. The CDR3 nucleotides are TGTGCCAGCAGCTTAAGCAGAGACATAGTCTATGGCTACACCTTC.

Written as DNA, the CDR3 is TGTGCCAGCAGCTCAACCCTGGGAAACACCATATATTTT. The encoded protein is CASSSTLGNTIYF. The genes are TRBV7-9 and TRBJ1-3; D is uncertain. Germline CDR1 and CDR2: SEHNR and FQNEAQ (reference sequence). The germline V and J ends were trimmed by 4 bases and 4 bases, with 8 bases remaining between them. The CDR3 loop spans 13 amino acids.

In this sample, this clone turned up a few times. The V gene is TRBV4-1, the J gene TRBJ1-5, with unresolved D. V lost 0 bases to trimming and J lost 7 bases, with 7 bases between them. The germline gives CDR1 MGHRA, CDR2 YSYEKL. The CDR3 is made up of 13 amino acids. The CDR3 nucleotides read TGCGCCAGCAGCCAAGAGGTTGGACAGCCCCAGCATTTT. Translated: CASSQEVGQPQHF.

This rearrangement joins TRBV27 to TRBJ1-1; the D gene is possibly TRBD1 (6 bases). V lost 5 bases and J lost 10, with 26 bases in between. Germline V gives CDR1 MNHEY, CDR2 SMNVEV (reference sequence). The CDR3 sequence is 16 residues long. CDR3 residues: CASSTRTNREPMRAFF. Here the CDR3 DNA reads TGTGCCAGCAGTACCCGAACGAACAGGGAACCCATGCGAGCTTTCTTT.

The rearrangement joins TRBV19 to TRBJ2-2; TRBD1 agrees at 7 bases. Germline CDR1 is LNHDA and CDR2 is SQIVND (reference sequence). The CDR3 totals 18 residues. The J segment lost 0 bases and the V segment lost 7 bases, leaving 14 bases of the junction unmatched. The CDR3 DNA reads as TGTGCCAGTACAACCCCCCAAGCAGGGACAGCGAACACCGGGGAGCTGTTTTTT. This encodes CASTTPQAGTANTGELFF.

This clone was detected only a few times. The J gene is TRBJ2-3, the V gene TRBV5-4; TRBD1 matches 11 bases. J was trimmed by 3 bases and V by 3 bases; bases with no gene match: 6. This CDR3 contains 16 residues. Germline V gene sequence: CDR1 SGHNT, CDR2 YYREEE (reference sequence). The CDR3 sequence is CASSWRTGGVTDTQYF. The CDR3 DNA sequence: TGTGCCAGCAGCTGGAGGACAGGGGGCGTTACAGATACGCAGTATTTT.

The chain has TRBV11-2 and TRBJ2-7; D tentatively fits TRBD1 or TRBD2 (5 bases each). Germline V lookup: CDR1 SGHAT, CDR2 FQNNGV. The ends were cut back, 5 bases at V and 3 bases at J, with 11 bases in the middle. CDR3 length equals 13 residues. The CDR3 spells CASSPDSGYEQYF. Written as DNA, the CDR3 is TGTGCCAGCAGCCCCGACAGCGGCTACGAGCAGTACTTC.

The chain carries TRBV2 and TRBJ2-1, with D perhaps matching TRBD1 (6 bases). In germline, CDR1 is SNHLY, CDR2 FYNNEI. CDR3 size: 16 residues. The V and J ends lost 7 bases and 5 bases respectively, with 21 bases between them. The CDR3 protein is CASINVGAARNNEQFF. The CDR3, as DNA: TGTGCCAGCATCAATGTGGGGGCCGCCCGAAACAATGAGCAGTTCTTC.

The gene calls are TRBV6-4 and TRBJ2-3; no clear D gene. Germline V gene lookup returns CDR1 MRHNA and CDR2 SNTAGT. Trimming left V 3 bases short and J 0 bases short, with 13 bases between. The CDR3 totals 16 residues. CDR3 in DNA: TGTGCCAGCAGTGAAGAGTGGGCAACTAGCACAGATACGCAGTATTTT. Protein sequence: CASSEEWATSTDTQYF.

The gene calls are TRBV6-5 and TRBJ1-5; possible D gene TRBD1, 5 bases. Germline CDR1 and CDR2: MNHEY and SVGAGI. V was cut by 6 bases and J by 4 bases, with 13 bases left in between. This CDR3 is 14 amino acids long. CDR3 nucleotide sequence: TGTGCCAGCAGAGCGGCAGGGCGAAATCAGCCCCAGCATTTT. Its translation: CASRAAGRNQPQHF.

J is TRBJ1-1 and V is TRBV7-6; TRBD1 aligns across 11 bases. Germline CDR1 reads SGHVS; CDR2 reads FNYEAQ. With 0 bases clipped from V and 8 bases from J, the junction kept 5 bases outside the gene matches. The CDR3 has 15 residues. The chain's CDR3 is CASSLASGTGGEAFF. The DNA for the CDR3 is TGTGCCAGCAGCTTAGCATCCGGGACAGGGGGAGAAGCTTTCTTT.

The V and J genes are TRBV7-2 and TRBJ2-7; 8 bases agree with TRBD1. This CDR3 comprises 15 residues. The J segment lost 3 bases and the V segment lost 6 bases, leaving 10 bases of the junction unmatched. Germline CDR1 is SGHTA and CDR2 is FQGNSA. Here the CDR3 reads CASSPRAGGSYEQYF. The DNA for the CDR3 is TGTGCCAGCAGTCCCCGGGCAGGGGGCAGCTACGAGCAGTACTTC.

The genes are TRBV10-3 and TRBJ2-3, with D maybe TRBD2 (6 bases). Trimming removed 8 bases from V and 1 base from J, with 10 bases in between. CDR3 size: 13 residues. Germline CDR1 reads ENHRY; CDR2 reads SYGVKD. The CDR3 nucleotides are TGTGCCATCGGGGACTTTGGCACAGATACGCAGTATTTT. Translated, it gives CAIGDFGTDTQYF.

V is TRBV20-1 and J is TRBJ1-1, with D hard to call. V dropped 5 bases and J dropped 2 bases, with 6 bases sitting between them. CDR1 DFQATT and CDR2 SNEGSKA come from the germline V gene (reference sequence). CDR3 length equals 11 residues. The CDR3 DNA is TGCAGTGCTGACCTAAACACTGAAGCTTTCTTT. This translates into CSADLNTEAFF.

This rearrangement joins TRBV7-2 to TRBJ2-1; possibly TRBD2 for D (6 bases). Germline V gene lookup returns CDR1 SGHTA and CDR2 FQGNSA. V was trimmed by 0 bases and J by 4 bases, leaving 13 bases between them. The length of the CDR3 is 16 residues. This CDR3 is CASSLAAGSYYNEQFF. CDR3 DNA: TGTGCCAGCAGCTTAGCTGCGGGATCCTATTACAATGAGCAGTTCTTC.